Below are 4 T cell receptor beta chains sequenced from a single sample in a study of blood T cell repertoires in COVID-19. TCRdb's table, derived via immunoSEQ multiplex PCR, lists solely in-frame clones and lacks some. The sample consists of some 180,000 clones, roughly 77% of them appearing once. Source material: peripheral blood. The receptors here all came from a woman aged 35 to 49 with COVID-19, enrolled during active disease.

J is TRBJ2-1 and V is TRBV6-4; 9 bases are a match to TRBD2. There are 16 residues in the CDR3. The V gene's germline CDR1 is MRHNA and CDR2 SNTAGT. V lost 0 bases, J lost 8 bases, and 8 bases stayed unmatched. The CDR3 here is CASSDSRGVAGDEQFF. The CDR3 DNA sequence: TGTGCCAGCAGTGACTCGCGGGGGGTAGCGGGAGATGAGCAGTTCTTC.

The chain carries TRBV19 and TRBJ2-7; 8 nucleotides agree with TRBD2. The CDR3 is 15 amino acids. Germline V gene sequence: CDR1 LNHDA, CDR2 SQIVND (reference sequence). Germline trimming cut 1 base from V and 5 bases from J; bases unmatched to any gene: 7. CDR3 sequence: CASSIAFSGRNEQYF. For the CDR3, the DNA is TGTGCCAGTAGTATAGCCTTCAGCGGGAGAAACGAGCAGTACTTC.

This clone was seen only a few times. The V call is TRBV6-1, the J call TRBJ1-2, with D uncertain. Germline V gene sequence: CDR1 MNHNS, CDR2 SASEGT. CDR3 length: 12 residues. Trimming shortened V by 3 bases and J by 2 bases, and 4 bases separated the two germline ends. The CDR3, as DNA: TGTGCCAGCAGTGACATGAACTATGGCTACACCTTC. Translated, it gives CASSDMNYGYTF.

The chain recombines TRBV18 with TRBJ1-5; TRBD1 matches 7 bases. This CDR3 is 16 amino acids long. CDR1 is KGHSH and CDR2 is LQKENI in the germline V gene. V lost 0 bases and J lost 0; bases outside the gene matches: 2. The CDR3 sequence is CASSPPGQNSNQPQHF. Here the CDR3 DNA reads TGTGCCAGCTCACCACCGGGACAGAATAGCAATCAGCCCCAGCATTTT.